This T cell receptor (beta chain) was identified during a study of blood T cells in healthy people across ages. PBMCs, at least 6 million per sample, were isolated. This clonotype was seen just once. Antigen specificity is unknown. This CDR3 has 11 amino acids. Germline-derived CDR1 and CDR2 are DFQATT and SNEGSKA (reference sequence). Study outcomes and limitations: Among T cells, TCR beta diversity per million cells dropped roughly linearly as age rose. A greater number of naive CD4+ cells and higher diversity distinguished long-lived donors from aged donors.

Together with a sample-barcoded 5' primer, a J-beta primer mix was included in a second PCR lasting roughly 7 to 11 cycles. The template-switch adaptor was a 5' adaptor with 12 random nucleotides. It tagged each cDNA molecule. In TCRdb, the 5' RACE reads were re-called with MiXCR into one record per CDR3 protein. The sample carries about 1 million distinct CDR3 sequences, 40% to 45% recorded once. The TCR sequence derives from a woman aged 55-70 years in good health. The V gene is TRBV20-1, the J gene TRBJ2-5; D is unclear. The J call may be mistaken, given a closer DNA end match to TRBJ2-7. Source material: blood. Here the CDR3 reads CSASRSGEQYF. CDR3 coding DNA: TGCAGTGCTAGCCGGAGTGGCGAGCAGTACTTC.